The 25 T cell receptor beta chains in this list originate from one sample, sequenced in a study of graft-versus-host responses after intestinal transplantation. The assay was immunoSEQ multiplex PCR, and TCRdb's table has in-frame clones only and misses some. The top ten clones hold more than 0.8% of a sample with some 90,000 clones, roughly four fifths of them seen once. For these receptors, no antigen is known. The sequencing used unstimulated CD4+ T cells sorted from spleen or lymph node cells, collected before intestinal transplant. The receptors stem from a human donor who received an intestinal transplant.

This chain joins TRBV18 and TRBJ1-5; TRBD1 matches at 8 bases. Trimming removed 5 bases from V and 6 bases from J; junction bases left unmatched: 6. This CDR3 has 14 amino acids. The germline CDR1 and CDR2 sequences are KGHSH and LQKENI. CDR3 sequence (DNA): TGTGCCAGCTCATTCCAGGGGGCGGGTCAGCCCCAGCATTTT. It translates to CASSFQGAGQPQHF. The full variable domain, completed using reference TRBV18 and TRBJ1-5, is NAGVMQNPRHLVRRRGQEARLRCSPMKGHSHVYWYRQLPEEGLKFMVYLQKENIIDESGMPKERFSAEFPKEGPSILRIQQVVRGDSAAYFCASSFQGAGQPQHFGDGTRLSIL.

The chain carries TRBV21-1 and TRBJ1-4. TRBV21-1 is assigned pseudogene status. This CDR3 region has 15 residues. This chain's CDR3 is CASSKAPVGEEKLFF. The CDR3 region has the DNA TGTGCCAGCAGCAAAGCCCCAGTCGGGGAAGAAAAACTGTTTTTT.

The chain couples TRBV5-1 to TRBJ2-2; D perhaps matches TRBD2 (5 bases). The CDR3 has 15 amino acids. V was clipped by 0 bases and J by 0 bases, with 6 bases between them. Germline V gene sequence: CDR1 SGHRS, CDR2 YFSETQ. The CDR3 DNA sequence: TGCGCCAGCAGCTTGGAGCGGCCGAACACCGGGGAGCTGTTTTTT. Translated: CASSLERPNTGELFF.

This chain links TRBV7-2 with TRBJ1-2; 8 nucleotides match TRBD1. J gave up 4 bases and V 8 bases, and 6 bases lay outside the gene matches. In germline, CDR1 is SGHTA, CDR2 FQGNSA. The CDR3 totals 13 residues. The CDR3: CASAAGGGYGYTF. The CDR3 DNA reads TGTGCCAGCGCTGCAGGGGGCGGCTATGGCTACACCTTC.

This chain joins TRBV7-9 and TRBJ1-2; D uncertain. The CDR3 covers 13 residues. Germline CDR1 and CDR2: SEHNR and FQNEAQ (reference sequence). The ends were cut back, 5 bases at V and 6 bases at J, with 13 bases in the middle. CDR3 coding DNA: TGTGCCAGCAGCCGGGGTCCGGAGGATGGCTACACCTTC. Residues: CASSRGPEDGYTF.

The chain is built from TRBV5-1 and TRBJ2-7; 8 bases are shared with TRBD2. CDR1 and CDR2 from the germline V gene are SGHRS and YFSETQ. J lost 7 bases, V lost 3 bases, and 12 bases had no gene match. This CDR3 contains 15 residues. CDR3 sequence (DNA): TGCGCCAGCAGCTCTATGTCGGGACTAGTCTGGGAGCAGTACTTC. Its protein product is CASSSMSGLVWEQYF. Looking up the rest from reference TRBV5-1 and TRBJ2-7 gives the full variable domain: KAGVTQTPRYLIKTRGQQVTLSCSPISGHRSVSWYQQTPGQGLQFLFEYFSETQRNKGNFPGRFSGRQFSNSRSEMNVSTLELGDSALYLCASSSMSGLVWEQYFGPGTRLTVT.

The chain links TRBV2 to TRBJ1-5, with TRBD1 as a possible D gene (5 bases). The CDR3 is 13 amino acids. Germline values: CDR1 SNHLY, CDR2 FYNNEI. V lost 7 bases, J lost 7 bases, and 14 bases lay in between. The CDR3 loop reads CASNLDSSQPQHF. In nucleotides, the CDR3 is TGTGCCAGCAACCTTGACAGTTCGCAGCCCCAGCATTTT.

The J gene is TRBJ2-6, the V gene TRBV7-2; D uncertain. The CDR3 spans 15 residues. V was trimmed by 5 bases and J by 0 bases, leaving 8 bases between them. CDR1 and CDR2 (germline): SGHTA, FQGNSA. In DNA form, the CDR3 reads TGTGCCAGCAGCCGAGCTAGCTCTGGGGCCAACGTCCTGACTTTC. It translates to CASSRASSGANVLTF.

V is TRBV20-1 and J is TRBJ2-7; D is perhaps TRBD2 (5 bases). Trimming pared 5 bases from V and 7 bases from J, leaving 12 bases between. This CDR3 is 11 amino acids long. Germline V gene sequence: CDR1 DFQATT, CDR2 SNEGSKA (reference sequence). The CDR3 DNA reads as TGCAGTGCTCCCTCAGCGGATGAGCAGTACTTC. It codes for CSAPSADEQYF.

This clone was observed once. The chain couples TRBV6-5 to TRBJ1-2; TRBD1 matches 7 bases. CDR3 size: 15 residues. The germline V gene encodes CDR1 MNHEY and CDR2 SVGAGI. V was clipped by 4 bases and J by 8 bases; unmatched bases: 13. The CDR3 sequence is CASSSRGKGLGGYTF. The CDR3 nucleotides read TGTGCCAGCAGTTCCAGGGGGAAAGGGCTTGGGGGCTACACCTTC.

The chain joins TRBV5-1 to TRBJ1-2, with TRBD1 identical over 7 bases. The V and J ends lost 4 bases and 6 bases, in that order; junction bases with no gene match: 9. CDR1 is SGHRS and CDR2 is YFSETQ in the germline V gene. The CDR3 runs 14 residues. CDR3: CASSALTGSNGYTF. The DNA for the CDR3 is TGCGCCAGCAGCGCCCTGACAGGGTCAAATGGCTACACCTTC.

The chain combines TRBV30 with TRBJ2-6; TRBD1 matches at 9 bases. This CDR3 spans 17 amino acids. V gave up 5 bases and J gave up 1 base; unmatched junction bases: 9. The germline V gene has CDR1 GTSNPN and CDR2 SVGIG (reference sequence). The DNA of the CDR3 is TGTGCCTGGGGCCGGGACAGGGTAAAGTCTGGGGCCAACGTCCTGACTTTC. This gives the protein CAWGRDRVKSGANVLTF. Filled out from reference TRBV30 and TRBJ2-6, the complete variable domain reads SQTIHQWPATLVQPVGSPLSLECTVEGTSNPNLYWYRQAAGRGLQLLFYSVGIGQISSEVPQNLSASRPQDRQFILSSKKLLLSDSGFYLCAWGRDRVKSGANVLTFGAGSRLTVL.

CDR3 in amino acids: CASSLLGQPSYEQYF. DNA of the CDR3: TGTGCCAGCAGCTTGTTGGGACAGCCCTCCTACGAGCAGTACTTC. The chain carries TRBV5-5 and TRBJ2-7; 7 positions agree with TRBD1. CDR1 and CDR2 (germline): SGHKS, YYEKEE (reference sequence). V dropped 1 base and J dropped 0; count of bases not matched to a gene: 4. This CDR3 comprises 15 residues.

The J gene is TRBJ1-2, the V gene TRBV6-5, with D tentatively TRBD1 (6 bases). The CDR3 is 15 residues long. Trimming shortened V by 7 bases and J by 8 bases, and 23 bases separated the two germline ends. Per the germline V gene, CDR1 is MNHEY and CDR2 is SVGAGI. The CDR3 DNA reads as TGTGCCAGCACCACGATCCCCAGGGGCGCCTTGGGCTACACCTTC. This translates into CASTTIPRGALGYTF.

V is TRBV18 and J is TRBJ1-1, with D perhaps matching TRBD1 (5 bases). The V end lost 3 bases, the J end lost 1 base, and 12 bases lay between the germline ends. Germline assignment: CDR1 KGHSH and CDR2 LQKENI. The CDR3 has 15 amino acids. CDR3 protein: CASSPQKTENTEAFF. CDR3 DNA sequence: TGTGCCAGCTCACCCCAAAAGACAGAGAACACTGAAGCTTTCTTT. The full variable domain, its missing parts supplied by reference TRBV18 and TRBJ1-1, is NAGVMQNPRHLVRRRGQEARLRCSPMKGHSHVYWYRQLPEEGLKFMVYLQKENIIDESGMPKERFSAEFPKEGPSILRIQQVVRGDSAAYFCASSPQKTENTEAFFGQGTRLTVV.

This sequence joins TRBV5-6 and TRBJ1-1; 10 nucleotides align to TRBD1. The CDR3 runs to 16 residues. The J segment lost 6 bases and the V segment lost 3 bases, leaving 11 bases of the junction unmatched. Germline V gene lookup returns CDR1 SGHDT and CDR2 YYEEEE. CDR3: CASSSARDRGVAEAFF. The CDR3 nucleotides are TGTGCCAGCAGCTCCGCCCGGGACAGGGGAGTGGCTGAAGCTTTCTTT.

The chain has TRBV28 and TRBJ1-2; TRBD1 might be the D (5 bases). Trimming cost V 10 bases and J 1 base, with 13 bases left between them. This CDR3 is 13 amino acids long. Germline V gives CDR1 MDHEN, CDR2 SYDVKM. CDR3 DNA sequence: TGTGCCACTACGGGGGGGGTTAACTATGGCTACACCTTC. Its translation: CATTGGVNYGYTF.

This clone was counted between two and nine times. In nucleotides, the CDR3 is TGTGCCAGCAGTGAACGCAGGGCTAACGATCAGCCCCAGCATTTT. Translation: CASSERRANDQPQHF. This chain connects TRBV6-1 to TRBJ1-5; D may be TRBD1 (5 bases). Germline V gives CDR1 MNHNS, CDR2 SASEGT. The CDR3 consists of 15 residues. Trimming removed 2 bases at V and 5 bases at J, with 13 bases between.

This clone turned up a few times. The chain is built from TRBV21-1 and TRBJ1-1; TRBD1, the table's D call, lacks a check against the DNA. TRBV21-1 represents a pseudogene. CDR3 length: 16 residues. This CDR3 is CASSTRDRGTNTEAFF. In DNA form, the CDR3 reads TGTGCCAGCAGCACCAGGGACAGGGGAACGAACACTGAAGCTTTCTTT.

The chain couples TRBV28 to TRBJ2-7; possibly TRBD2 for D (5 bases). CDR3 length: 11 residues. Trimming left V 5 bases short and J 4 bases short, with 6 bases between. CDR1 is MDHEN, CDR2 SYDVKM, per germline. This CDR3 is CASSEGYEQYF. For the CDR3, the DNA is TGTGCCAGCAGTGAGGGATACGAGCAGTACTTC.

This chain connects TRBV5-1 to TRBJ1-1; the D is unclear. This CDR3 is 13 amino acids long. V was shortened by 4 bases and J by 0 bases, with 7 bases between the two germline ends. Germline values: CDR1 SGHRS, CDR2 YFSETQ. CDR3 coding DNA: TGCGCCAGCAGCGCTGAGATGAACACTGAAGCTTTCTTT. This gives the protein CASSAEMNTEAFF.

The chain employs TRBV9 and TRBJ1-4, with D possibly being TRBD1 (5 bases). CDR1 is SGDLS, CDR2 YYNGEE, per germline. CDR3 length: 16 amino acids. With 0 bases removed from V and 4 bases from J, the gap between germline ends came to 13 bases. CDR3 nucleotides: TGTGCCAGCAGCGTAGGGTTCAGGGCGGATAATGAAAAACTGTTTTTT. This codes for CASSVGFRADNEKLFF.

CDR3 in amino acids: CASTLGGPGGTDTQYF. CDR3 sequence (DNA): TGTGCCAGCACCCTGGGGGGGCCGGGGGGCACAGATACGCAGTATTTT. V usage is TRBV5-6 and J usage is TRBJ2-3, with D maybe TRBD2 (7 bases). Germline CDR1 reads SGHDT; CDR2 reads YYEEEE. Trimming pared 6 bases from V and 1 base from J, leaving 18 bases between. The CDR3 length is 16 residues.

The genes are TRBV5-1 and TRBJ2-1; weak D call: TRBD2 (6 bases). Trimming took 5 bases from V and 4 from J, leaving 13 bases between them. CDR1 and CDR2 (germline): SGHRS, YFSETQ. This CDR3 has 14 amino acids. This CDR3 reads CASSTGEEYNEQFF. DNA of the CDR3: TGCGCCAGCAGTACGGGGGAGGAATACAATGAGCAGTTCTTC.

The chain links TRBV15 to TRBJ2-2; D possibly corresponds to TRBD2 (5 bases). Germline V CDR1 and CDR2: LNHNV, YYDKDF (reference sequence). The V and J ends lost 0 bases and 6 bases respectively, with 8 bases between them. CDR3 size: 14 residues. The CDR3 DNA follows: TGTGCCACCAGCAGAGATCGGGGTGCCGGGGAGCTGTTTTTT. Its translation is CATSRDRGAGELFF. Full variable domain (remainder filled in from reference TRBV15 and TRBJ2-2): DAMVIQNPRYQVTQFGKPVTLSCSQTLNHNVMYWYQQKSSQAPKLLFHYYDKDFNNEADTPDNFQSRRPNTSFCFLDIRSPGLGDTAMYLCATSRDRGAGELFFGEGSRLTVL.